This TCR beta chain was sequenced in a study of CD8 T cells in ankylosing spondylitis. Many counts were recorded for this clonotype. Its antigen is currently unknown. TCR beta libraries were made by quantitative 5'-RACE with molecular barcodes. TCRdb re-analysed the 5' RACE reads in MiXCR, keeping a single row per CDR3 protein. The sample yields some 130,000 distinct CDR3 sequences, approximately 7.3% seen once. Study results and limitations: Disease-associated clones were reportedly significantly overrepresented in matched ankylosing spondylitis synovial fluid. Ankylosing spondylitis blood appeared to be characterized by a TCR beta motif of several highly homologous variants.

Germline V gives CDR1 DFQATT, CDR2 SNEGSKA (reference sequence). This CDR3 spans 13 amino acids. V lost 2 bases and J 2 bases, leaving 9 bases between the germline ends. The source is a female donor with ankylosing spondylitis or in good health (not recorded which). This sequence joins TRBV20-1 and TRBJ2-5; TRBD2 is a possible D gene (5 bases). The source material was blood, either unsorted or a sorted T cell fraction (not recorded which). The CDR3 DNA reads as TGCAGTGCTAGAATCCGGGGTCAAGAGACCCAGTACTTC. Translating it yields CSARIRGQETQYF.